The 29 T cell receptor beta chains below come from one sample, sequenced in a study of T-cell memory formation after mild COVID-19. TCRdb reanalysed the 5' RACE reads using MiXCR and keeps one entry per CDR3 protein. This sample has roughly 340,000 distinct CDR3 sequences, with 20% to 25% found just once. Sequencing was done on a sample of PBMCs or a T cell subset sorted from them (not recorded which). Every receptor here comes from a man younger than 35 who had mild COVID-19 (a few samples of this study predate the infection). Cell type and time point are not known.

In its sample, this clonotype was seen a few times. This chain joins TRBV24-1 and TRBJ2-5; D gene ambiguous. Trimming pared 1 base from V and 5 bases from J, leaving 16 bases between. The CDR3 consists of 16 residues. Germline V gives CDR1 KGHDR, CDR2 SFDVKD. The CDR3 nucleotides are TGTGCCACCAGTGATTTCACGGCCCCCGGTAGGGAGACCCAGTACTTC. Amino acids: CATSDFTAPGRETQYF.

The table lists this clonotype with a few counts. The CDR3 nucleotides read TGTGCCAGCAGCTCAAGGGGGGGACAGGCGGCGACCCAGTACTTC. It is translated as CASSSRGGQAATQYF. The J gene is TRBJ2-5, the V gene TRBV7-2, with a weak D call TRBD1 (8 bases). Trimming pared 4 bases from V and 7 bases from J, leaving 19 bases between. The CDR3 runs to 15 residues. Germline assignment: CDR1 SGHTA and CDR2 FQGNSA.

V gene TRBV5-1 combines with J gene TRBJ1-2, with D perhaps TRBD1 (5 bases). Trimming shortened V by 4 bases and J by 4 bases, and 11 bases separated the two germline ends. The CDR3 runs 13 residues. Germline loops: CDR1 SGHRS, CDR2 YFSETQ. The DNA for the CDR3 is TGCGCCAGCAGCGGGGGGACGGGCTATGGCTACACCTTC. Encoded protein: CASSGGTGYGYTF.

This clonotype was detected many times. This rearrangement joins TRBV28 to TRBJ2-1; 7 bases are shared with TRBD2. In germline, CDR1 is MDHEN, CDR2 SYDVKM. Unmatched junction bases numbered 14, after V lost 4 bases and J lost 2 bases. This CDR3 comprises 18 residues. DNA for the CDR3: TGTGCCAGCAGTTCCCCTCGCGGTGGGGGGGAAACCTACAATGAGCAGTTCTTC. Its protein product is CASSSPRGGGETYNEQFF.

The V call is TRBV4-3, the J call TRBJ2-3, with D perhaps TRBD1 (6 bases). Germline loops: CDR1 LGHNA, CDR2 YSLEER. The length of the CDR3 is 15 residues. V was clipped by 0 bases and J by 4 bases, with 11 bases between them. The CDR3 is CASSQDGGPADTQYF. CDR3 DNA sequence: TGCGCCAGCAGCCAAGATGGGGGCCCCGCAGATACGCAGTATTTT.

The V and J genes are TRBV5-5 and TRBJ1-2, with D unclear. V gave up 2 bases and J gave up 2 bases, with 13 bases separating them. This CDR3 contains 15 residues. The germline V gene encodes CDR1 SGHKS and CDR2 YYEKEE (reference sequence). CDR3 in amino acids: CASSFIGVANYGYTF. In DNA, the CDR3 is TGTGCCAGCAGCTTTATAGGAGTTGCCAACTATGGCTACACCTTC.

This clonotype was observed a few times. V is TRBV20-1 and J is TRBJ2-5, with 9 nucleotides matching TRBD2. CDR1 and CDR2 (germline): DFQATT, SNEGSKA (reference sequence). V lost 6 bases to trimming and J lost 2 bases; unmatched junction nucleotides: 10. CDR3 size: 15 residues. DNA for the CDR3: TGCAGTGCGAGAAGACCTAGCGGGGTACAAGAGACCCAGTACTTC. Protein sequence: CSARRPSGVQETQYF.

This clonotype is a singleton in its sample. The V and J genes are TRBV12-3 or TRBV12-4 and TRBJ2-1; tentative D call: TRBD2 (6 bases). Trimming stripped 8 bases from V and 8 bases from J, with 16 bases between. This CDR3 has 13 amino acids. The CDR3 sequence is CASYLTGLHEQFF. Written as DNA, the CDR3 is TGTGCCAGCTACCTCACGGGACTCCATGAGCAGTTCTTC.

This clonotype has more than one count but fewer than ten. The V call is TRBV12-3 or TRBV12-4, the J call TRBJ2-7; no clear D. This CDR3 has 14 residues. V was clipped by 3 bases and J by 2 bases, with 11 bases between them. The CDR3 nucleotides are TGTGCCAGCAGTTTTCGGCAGCCCCCCTACGAGCAGTACGTC. As protein: CASSFRQPPYEQYV.

The sample holds a few counts of this clonotype. The V gene is TRBV6-5, the J gene TRBJ1-5; 7 nucleotides line up with TRBD1. V trimming: 6 bases; J trimming: 7 bases; junction bases outside the gene matches: 12. The CDR3 sequence is 15 residues long. Germline V gene lookup returns CDR1 MNHEY and CDR2 SVGAGI. DNA for the CDR3: TGTGCCAGCAGCTTAGTACAGGGGCTACGGCAGCCCCAGCATTTT. Residues: CASSLVQGLRQPQHF.

This clonotype was seen more than once but under ten times. The rearrangement joins TRBV5-6 to TRBJ2-5; D remains ambiguous. The germline V and J ends were trimmed by 0 bases and 7 bases, with 7 bases remaining between them. Germline loops: CDR1 SGHDT, CDR2 YYEEEE. The CDR3 has 12 residues. CDR3 nucleotide sequence: TGTGCCAGCAGCTTGGGGACGGCGACCCAGTACTTC. Translation: CASSLGTATQYF.

With regard to this clonotype: At one boundary the junction diverges from the germline segment, which might be a read error. The chain recombines TRBV5-1 with TRBJ2-2; no clear D. This CDR3 has 14 amino acids. Looked up from germline, CDR1 is SGHRS and CDR2 is YFSETQ. In nucleotides, the CDR3 is TGCGCCAGCAGCCCCCACCGGCACACCGTGGAGCTGTTTTTT. This sequence encodes CASSPHRHTVELFF.

The chain is built from TRBV6-5 and TRBJ1-3, with 8 bases fitting TRBD1. V trimming: 8 bases; J trimming: 1 base; junction bases outside the gene matches: 7. This CDR3 has 15 residues. Germline assignment: CDR1 MNHEY and CDR2 SVGAGI. CDR3 DNA sequence: TGTGCCAGCGGACAGGGTAGGAGGTCTGGAAACACCATATATTTT. As protein: CASGQGRRSGNTIYF.

The V and J genes are TRBV12-3 or TRBV12-4 and TRBJ1-2, with 9 bases that match TRBD1. CDR3 length equals 14 residues. V lost 7 bases to trimming and J lost 4 bases; unmatched junction nucleotides: 7. CDR3 bases: TGTGCCAGCAATCCGGGACAGGGTCTCTATGGCTACACCTTC. It translates to CASNPGQGLYGYTF.

The chain joins TRBV7-2 to TRBJ2-3; no definite D call. The CDR3 has 12 residues. Germline V CDR1 and CDR2: SGHTA, FQGNSA. V lost 5 bases to trimming and J lost 5 bases, with 8 bases between them. CDR3 in DNA: TGTGCCAGCAGCGGGGTGGTAGATACGCAGTATTTT. Translated: CASSGVVDTQYF.

This chain links TRBV18 with TRBJ1-2, with D possibly matching TRBD1 (6 bases). Germline CDR1 KGHSH, CDR2 LQKENI. Deletions cut 3 bases from V and 7 bases from J, with 18 bases between. The CDR3 is 15 amino acids. DNA for the CDR3: TGTGCCAGCTCACCCAACGCAAGGGGGACGTCTGGCTACACCTTC. It codes for CASSPNARGTSGYTF.

In this sample, this clonotype turned up a few times. V usage is TRBV4-3 and J usage is TRBJ1-2, with TRBD1 matching over 7 bases. CDR1 and CDR2 (germline): LGHNA, YSLEER. The trim removed 3 bases at V and 3 bases at J, leaving 16 bases unmatched. The CDR3 loop spans 18 amino acids. The DNA of the CDR3 is TGCGCCAGCAGCCAGAGGACAGGAGGAGCCCGCGGGGACTATGGCTACACCTTC. This encodes CASSQRTGGARGDYGYTF.

The chain uses TRBV7-8 and TRBJ2-1, with 9 bases fitting TRBD2. The germline V gene encodes CDR1 SGHVS and CDR2 FQNEAQ. The CDR3 sequence is 19 residues long. Trimming took 3 bases from V and 4 from J; bases not matched to a gene: 16. This chain's CDR3 is CASSLSQGRLAVSYNEQFF. The CDR3 DNA sequence: TGTGCCAGCAGCTTGTCACAGGGCAGACTAGCGGTATCGTACAATGAGCAGTTCTTC.

The chain employs TRBV5-1 and TRBJ1-5; D might be TRBD1 (5 bases). Trimming cost V 0 bases and J 5 bases, with 12 bases left between them. This CDR3 is built from 15 residues. Germline V gives CDR1 SGHRS, CDR2 YFSETQ. The CDR3 DNA follows: TGCGCCAGCAGCTTGGATGGGGGGAGATATCAGCCCCAGCATTTT. Translating gives CASSLDGGRYQPQHF.

V usage is TRBV25-1 and J usage is TRBJ2-7; D not resolved. This CDR3 region has 12 residues. V lost 4 bases and J lost 3, with 7 bases in between. Germline CDR1 MGHDK, CDR2 SYGVNS. The DNA of the CDR3 is TGTGCCAGCAGTGCTTATTACTACGAGCAGTACTTC. Protein: CASSAYYYEQYF.

This clonotype was detected ten times or more. The rearrangement joins TRBV29-1 to TRBJ2-2; D could derive from TRBD1 or TRBD2 (5 bases each). Germline assignment: CDR1 SQVTM and CDR2 ANQGSEA. The CDR3 runs 11 residues. Trimming shortened V by 7 bases and J by 7 bases, and 10 bases separated the two germline ends. The chain's CDR3 is CSGVGDGELFF. In DNA, the CDR3 is TGCAGCGGGGTGGGGGACGGGGAGCTGTTTTTT.

This clonotype was seen a few times. The CDR3 sequence is CSARDPPGNGNTIYF. The CDR3 region has the DNA TGCAGTGCTAGAGATCCCCCAGGGAACGGAAACACCATATATTTT. The rearrangement links TRBV20-1 to TRBJ1-3, with D possibly being TRBD1 (5 bases). Between the trimmed V and J ends, which lost 0 bases and 4 bases, there was a span of 13 bases. In germline, CDR1 is DFQATT, CDR2 SNEGSKA (reference sequence). This CDR3 contains 15 residues.

There are a few counts of this clonotype. J is TRBJ1-1 and V is TRBV4-2; D is ambiguous. This CDR3 is 11 amino acids long. Germline V gene lookup returns CDR1 LGHNA and CDR2 YNFKEQ. The V end was cut by 3 bases, the J end by 10 bases, with 9 bases between. CDR3 sequence (DNA): TGTGCCAGCAGCCAGGGCCTCGGAGCTTTCTTT. It translates to CASSQGLGAFF.

This clonotype has a handful of counts. V is TRBV2 and J is TRBJ2-4; TRBD1 aligns across 8 bases. Germline V gene lookup returns CDR1 SNHLY and CDR2 FYNNEI. The CDR3 consists of 14 residues. J was trimmed by 9 bases and V by 6 bases; bases with no gene match: 10. As DNA, the CDR3 is TGTGCCAGCAGGGCGGACAGGGTTATCGCCATTCAGTACTTC. As protein: CASRADRVIAIQYF.

The chain couples TRBV11-2 to TRBJ2-7, with no clear D. Trimming left V 5 bases short and J 2 bases short, with 4 bases between. Looked up from germline, CDR1 is SGHAT and CDR2 is FQNNGV. The CDR3 sequence is 11 residues long. The CDR3 nucleotides read TGTGCCAGCAGCGTCGCCTACGAGCAGTACTTC. Its translation is CASSVAYEQYF.

The V call is TRBV6-6, the J call TRBJ2-1; possibly TRBD1 for D (6 bases). CDR3 length: 15 amino acids. CDR1 MNHNY and CDR2 SVGAGI come from the germline V gene (reference sequence). V dropped 0 bases and J dropped 10 bases, with 16 bases sitting between them. This CDR3 reads CASSYSWGPKGEQFF. Here the CDR3 DNA reads TGTGCCAGCAGTTACTCGTGGGGGCCAAAGGGGGAGCAGTTCTTC.

The sample holds a few counts of this clonotype. The chain carries TRBV29-1 and TRBJ2-1, with 10 bases fitting TRBD1. The germline V gene has CDR1 SQVTM and CDR2 ANQGSEA. The CDR3 loop spans 15 amino acids. V gave up 3 bases and J gave up 4 bases; unmatched junction bases: 6. The CDR3 protein is CSVEGRDRGYNEQFF. The CDR3 DNA sequence: TGCAGCGTTGAGGGCCGGGACAGGGGTTACAATGAGCAGTTCTTC.

The chain combines TRBV5-6 with TRBJ2-7, with D unclear. The germline V gene encodes CDR1 SGHDT and CDR2 YYEEEE. The CDR3 runs 12 residues. CDR3 nucleotides: TGTGCCAGCAGCGTCGGGCCGTACGAGAAGTACGTC. This codes for CASSVGPYEKYV.

The rearrangement joins TRBV27 to TRBJ2-3, with 9 bases identical to TRBD1. V gave up 5 bases and J gave up 1 base; unmatched junction bases: 4. Germline-derived CDR1 and CDR2 are MNHEY and SMNVEV (reference sequence). The CDR3 has 15 residues. DNA of the CDR3: TGTGCCAGCAGTCTACGGACAGGGGGCACAGATACGCAGTATTTT. As protein: CASSLRTGGTDTQYF.